The source of this T cell receptor (beta chain) is a study of cytomegalovirus exposure and HLA in healthy donors. Germline V gene data show CDR1 as SGHRS and CDR2 as YFSETQ. Losses at the gene ends were 4 bases for V and 4 bases for J; bases not matched to a gene: 16. This CDR3 has 18 residues. With 60 Vbeta and 13 Jbeta primers, the PCR was carried out. Sequenced by immunoSEQ multiplex PCR; TCRdb stores in-frame clones only, minus some. This table has 95,000 to 130,000 clones, 60% to 85% appearing once. The material sequenced was PBMCs. This TCR was recovered from a woman under 30 in good health and CMV-seronegative. The genes are TRBV5-1 and TRBJ2-3; 9 bases match TRBD1. DNA of the CDR3: TGCGCCAGCAGCGCACGATGGACAGGGGACCGTTGGGCAGATACGCAGTATTTT. Protein: CASSARWTGDRWADTQYF.